The 5 T cell receptor beta chains listed next were all sequenced from one sample in a study of T cells after yellow fever vaccination. TCRdb re-derived calls from the 5' RACE reads in MiXCR, one entry per CDR3 protein. The sample yields about 210,000 distinct CDR3 sequences, roughly 3.3% seen once. Sample: CD4+ T cells sorted from PBMCs, taken 10 days after the yellow fever booster vaccination. Receptor source: a man younger than 30 who received the YFV17D yellow fever vaccine.

This clonotype was observed at least ten times. The V gene is TRBV27, the J gene TRBJ2-7, with D tentatively TRBD1 (5 bases). Deletions cut 8 bases from V and 2 bases from J, with 28 bases between. Germline assignment: CDR1 MNHEY and CDR2 SMNVEV (reference sequence). The CDR3 length is 18 residues. CDR3 amino acids: CASAPEGVWLMRPYEQYV. In DNA form, the CDR3 reads TGTGCCAGCGCACCGGAAGGGGTGTGGCTGATGCGACCCTACGAGCAGTACGTC.

Ten or more counts support this clonotype. The chain couples TRBV5-1 to TRBJ2-2; TRBD2 aligns across 8 bases. In germline, CDR1 is SGHRS, CDR2 YFSETQ. V lost 0 bases and J lost 6; bases outside the gene matches: 4. The CDR3 is 15 residues long. CDR3 sequence reads: CASSLGLATAGELFF. The DNA for the CDR3 is TGCGCCAGCAGCTTGGGACTAGCGACGGCCGGGGAGCTGTTTTTT.

This clonotype was found many times. This sequence joins TRBV12-3 or TRBV12-4 and TRBJ2-7, with 11 bases that match TRBD2. This CDR3 is built from 15 residues. J was trimmed by 0 bases and V by 5 bases; bases with no gene match: 3. CDR3 loop: CASSPGLADSYEQYV. DNA for the CDR3: TGTGCCAGCAGTCCGGGACTAGCGGACTCCTACGAGCAGTACGTC.

The V gene is TRBV11-2, the J gene TRBJ2-1, with 9 bases aligning to TRBD1. The CDR3 length is 20 residues. The germline gives CDR1 SGHAT, CDR2 FQNNGV. V was pared by 6 bases and J by 0 bases, with 18 bases of the junction left unmatched. The CDR3 sequence: CASSSSRDRVRLDSYNEQFF. The CDR3 region has the DNA TGTGCCAGCAGTTCCTCCCGGGACAGGGTTAGGTTGGACTCCTACAATGAGCAGTTCTTC. Full variable domain (rest looked up from reference TRBV11-2 and TRBJ2-1): EAGVAQSPRYKIIEKRQSVAFWCNPISGHATLYWYQQILGQGPKLLIQFQNNGVVDDSQLPKDRFSAERLKGVDSTLKIQPAKLEDSAVYLCASSSSRDRVRLDSYNEQFFGPGTRLTVL.

J is TRBJ2-3 and V is TRBV4-1; D is undetermined. This CDR3 spans 12 amino acids. Trimming removed 0 bases at V and 6 bases at J, with 4 bases between. CDR1 and CDR2 from the germline V gene are MGHRA and YSYEKL. The CDR3 nucleotides are TGCGCCAGCAGCCAAGAAAGGGATACGCAGTATTTT. As protein: CASSQERDTQYF.